These 30 T cell receptor beta chains originate from one sample sequenced in a study of T-cell reconstitution after alpha-beta-depleted transplantation in children. Unique molecular identifiers tagged the TCRbeta library. A single record per CDR3 protein comes from TCRdb applying MiXCR to the PCR reads. This table holds approximately 500,000 distinct CDR3 sequences, 10% to 13% found once. The input for sequencing was PBMCs, taken before TCRalphabeta/CD19-depleted stem cell transplant. These receptors all stem from a child aged 2-15 years with inherited bone marrow failure, due to receive a stem cell transplant.

This clonotype was observed at least ten times. The rearrangement joins TRBV27 to TRBJ2-3; 9 nucleotides align to TRBD2. V lost 5 bases, J lost 2 bases, and 8 bases stayed unmatched. Per the germline V gene, CDR1 is MNHEY and CDR2 is SMNVEV (reference sequence). The CDR3 has 16 residues. The DNA for the CDR3 is TGTGCCAGCAGTCAATCTAGCGGGGAGCTCACAGATACGCAGTATTTT. This encodes CASSQSSGELTDTQYF.

This clonotype was recorded only once. Germline and junction disagree at one end, which may indicate a read error. V and J are TRBV5-6 and TRBJ2-7; 9 positions agree with TRBD2. Germline V CDR1 and CDR2: SGHDT, YYEEEE. CDR3 length: 17 residues. CDR3 protein: CASSLGLAGVFSHEQYF. As DNA, the CDR3 is TGTGCCAGCAGCTTGGGGTTAGCGGGAGTCTTCTCCCACGAGCAGTACTTC.

This clonotype was seen many times. The junction does not match germline at one end; this may be a read error. V usage is TRBV5-1 and J usage is TRBJ2-2, with D maybe TRBD1 (5 bases). Germline loops: CDR1 SGHRS, CDR2 YFSETQ. This CDR3 has 13 residues. CDR3 residues: CASSAEGAGELFF. The CDR3 coding sequence is TGTGCCAGCAGCGCCGAAGGGGCCGGGGAGCTGTTTTTT.

This clonotype was seen at least ten times. The rearrangement joins TRBV29-1 to TRBJ2-7, with TRBD1 as a possible D gene (6 bases). The germline V and J ends were trimmed by 2 bases and 4 bases, with 18 bases remaining between them. The CDR3 covers 15 residues. Germline CDR1 is SQVTM and CDR2 is ANQGSEA. The CDR3 DNA follows: TGCAGCGTTGAAAACAGGGTCGACGGTTCTTACGAGCAGTACTTC. It codes for CSVENRVDGSYEQYF.

This clonotype was detected ten times or more. This rearrangement joins TRBV7-2 to TRBJ2-7; tentative D call: TRBD2 (6 bases). Germline lookup yields CDR1 SGHTA and CDR2 FQGNSA. V was shortened by 5 bases and J by 4 bases, with 12 bases between the two germline ends. The CDR3 is 13 amino acids. For the CDR3, the DNA is TGTGCCAGCAGCCCCCAGCGGGCTTACGAGCAGTACTTC. This gives the protein CASSPQRAYEQYF. Combining the CDR3 with reference TRBV7-2 and TRBJ2-7 gives the whole variable domain GAGVSQSPSNKVTEKGKDVELRCDPISGHTALYWYRQSLGQGLEFLIYFQGNSAPDKSGLPSDRFSAERTGGSVSTLTIQRTQQEDSAVYLCASSPQRAYEQYFGPGTRLTVT.

This clonotype was observed at least ten times. The chain couples TRBV12-3 or TRBV12-4 to TRBJ1-6; D is possibly TRBD1 (5 bases). V lost 8 bases and J lost 5, with 16 bases in between. The CDR3 is made up of 15 amino acids. CDR3 sequence: CASRGGTGDNSPLHF. The CDR3 DNA sequence: TGTGCCAGCCGGGGAGGAACAGGCGATAATTCACCCCTCCACTTT.

This clonotype was seen only once. This may be a read error: a much more frequent sequence differs by one nucleotide. The V gene is TRBV27, the J gene TRBJ1-1, with a weak D call TRBD1 (5 bases). Trimming left V 9 bases short and J 0 bases short, with 14 bases between. This CDR3 contains 14 residues. The germline CDR1 and CDR2 sequences are MNHEY and SMNVEV (reference sequence). The CDR3 nucleotides are TGTGCCAGGAGCTCGACAGCCATGAACACTGAAGCTTTCTTT. This codes for CARSSTAMNTEAFF.

In this sample, this clonotype turned up a few times. This may stem from a read error, because a much larger clone lies one nucleotide away. The CDR3 DNA reads TGTGCCAGCAGCAAAGCAAAGGCTAGCCGACCCGGGGACCTGTTTTTT. Translating it yields CASSKAKASRPGDLFF. The chain recombines TRBV21-1 with TRBJ2-2; the table's D call TRBD2 went unverified against the DNA. TRBV21-1 is deemed a pseudogene. The CDR3 totals 16 residues.

As to this clonotype: This may be a read error, as it is one base from a much larger clone. CDR3 nucleotides: TGTGCCAGCAGCCGAGGACTAGCGTCCTTCACCGGGGAGCTGTTTTTT. Encoded protein: CASSRGLASFTGELFF. The J gene is TRBJ2-2, the V gene TRBV6-1; the match to TRBD2 covers 9 bases. Germline CDR1 MNHNS, CDR2 SASEGT. V trimming: 6 bases; J trimming: 4 bases; junction bases outside the gene matches: 9. The CDR3 sequence is 16 residues long.

This clonotype was seen ten or more times. This chain connects TRBV9 to TRBJ2-7, with TRBD1 matching over 8 bases. CDR3 length: 17 residues. Germline V gives CDR1 SGDLS, CDR2 YYNGEE. V lost 0 bases to trimming and J lost 2 bases; unmatched junction nucleotides: 10. The CDR3, as DNA: TGTGCCAGCAGCGTAGACTGGACCGGGACAGGTGCCTACGAGCAGTACTTC. This translates into CASSVDWTGTGAYEQYF. The full variable domain, in which reference TRBV9 and TRBJ2-7 provide the parts outside the CDR3, is DSGVTQTPKHLITATGQRVTLRCSPRSGDLSVYWYQQSLDQGLQFLIQYYNGEERAKGNILERFSAQQFPDLHSELNLSSLELGDSALYFCASSVDWTGTGAYEQYFGPGTRLTVT.

This clonotype came up once. A clone one base away is much larger, so this may be a read error. This chain uses TRBV3-1 with TRBJ2-7; weak D call: TRBD1 (5 bases). The CDR3 contains 15 residues. Trimming removed 4 bases at V and 5 bases at J, with 18 bases between. Germline V CDR1 and CDR2: LGHDT, YNNKEL (reference sequence). The chain's CDR3 is CASSPLWTPQDEQYF. The DNA for the CDR3 is TGTGCCAGCAGCCCCCTCTGGACACCCCAGGACGAGCAGTACTTC.

This clonotype appeared many times. V gene TRBV9 combines with J gene TRBJ2-2, with unresolved D. V lost 0 bases, J lost 6 bases, and 9 bases lay in between. The germline V gene encodes CDR1 SGDLS and CDR2 YYNGEE. The CDR3 sequence is 14 residues long. CDR3 bases: TGTGCCAGCAGCGTAGTGTATGGGGCCGGGGAGCTGTTTTTT. Encoded protein: CASSVVYGAGELFF.

This clonotype has just a few counts. The chain couples TRBV4-3 to TRBJ2-3, with D uncertain. The V gene lost 0 bases and the J gene lost 3 bases, with 13 bases spanning the gap. CDR1 LGHNA and CDR2 YSLEER come from the germline V gene. The CDR3 is made up of 16 amino acids. The CDR3: CASSQEAAWSTDTQYF. The CDR3 bases are TGCGCCAGCAGCCAAGAGGCAGCGTGGTCGACAGATACGCAGTATTTT.

This clonotype has ten or more counts. In DNA form, the CDR3 reads TGTGCCAGCAGCCCCACGTCCGGGGAGCTGTTTTTT. This codes for CASSPTSGELFF. This chain joins TRBV7-9 and TRBJ2-2; no clear D gene. CDR3 size: 12 residues. Germline V gene sequence: CDR1 SEHNR, CDR2 FQNEAQ (reference sequence). V lost 5 bases, J lost 6 bases, and 7 bases lay in between.

This clonotype has a handful of counts. J is TRBJ2-1 and V is TRBV9; D is perhaps TRBD1 (6 bases). CDR3 length equals 15 residues. CDR1 SGDLS and CDR2 YYNGEE come from the germline V gene. The ends were cut back, 0 bases at V and 8 bases at J, with 15 bases in the middle. CDR3 DNA sequence: TGTGCCAGCAGCGTAGCTCTGGGGGCCCTACATGAGCAGTTCTTC. Translating it yields CASSVALGALHEQFF.

This clonotype has ten or more counts. The chain couples TRBV28 to TRBJ2-1; 13 bases are shared with TRBD2. V trimming: 4 bases; J trimming: 6 bases; junction bases outside the gene matches: 3. Germline lookup yields CDR1 MDHEN and CDR2 SYDVKM. This CDR3 spans 15 amino acids. CDR3 in amino acids: CASSSLAGGPNEQFF. Written as DNA, the CDR3 is TGTGCCAGCAGTTCACTAGCGGGAGGGCCCAATGAGCAGTTCTTC.

This clonotype was seen ten or more times. The V and J genes are TRBV15 and TRBJ2-7; D gene uncertain. CDR3 size: 14 residues. CDR1 is LNHNV, CDR2 YYDKDF, per germline (reference sequence). Trimming shortened V by 0 bases and J by 0 bases, and 6 bases separated the two germline ends. The CDR3 loop reads CATSRERHSYEQYF. For the CDR3, the DNA is TGTGCCACCAGCAGAGAAAGACACTCCTACGAGCAGTACTTC.

This clonotype was counted ten times or more. The chain carries TRBV7-6 and TRBJ2-1, with 7 bases matching TRBD2. Per the germline V gene, CDR1 is SGHVS and CDR2 is FNYEAQ. The junction had 16 bases not matched to a gene; V was cut back by 0 bases and J by 8 bases. CDR3 length: 18 amino acids. This CDR3 is CASSLASGGGSKVHEQFF. CDR3 nucleotides: TGTGCCAGCAGCTTAGCGAGTGGTGGCGGGAGTAAGGTCCATGAGCAGTTCTTC.

This clonotype was detected many times. The CDR3 loop reads CASHDGGVGRLDEQYF. The CDR3 DNA reads TGCGCCAGCCACGATGGAGGGGTCGGGAGACTGGACGAGCAGTACTTC. V gene TRBV5-1 combines with J gene TRBJ2-7, with D possibly TRBD2 on 6 matching bases. CDR1 is SGHRS, CDR2 YFSETQ, per germline. V lost 7 bases and J 5 bases, leaving 25 bases between the germline ends. The CDR3 spans 16 residues.

In this sample, this clonotype turned up a few times. V gene TRBV19 combines with J gene TRBJ1-5, with a possible D match to TRBD1 (5 bases). Trimming took off 7 bases at V and 2 bases at J, with 18 bases between the two ends. The CDR3 is 16 amino acids. Per the germline V gene, CDR1 is LNHDA and CDR2 is SQIVND (reference sequence). Here the CDR3 DNA reads TGTGCCAGTACCCAGGGCCTCCGAAGGGGCAATCAGCCCCAGCATTTT. It is translated as CASTQGLRRGNQPQHF.

In this sample, this clonotype turned up many times. The V and J genes are TRBV12-3 or TRBV12-4 and TRBJ2-1, with 7 bases aligning to TRBD2. V gave up 2 bases and J gave up 16 bases; unmatched junction bases: 8. The CDR3 is 12 residues long. CDR3 region: CASSLMAGEHFF. DNA of the CDR3: TGTGCCAGCAGTTTAATGGCGGGAGAACATTTCTTC.

This clonotype was found many times. The genes are TRBV5-1 and TRBJ2-1; no definite D call. The germline gives CDR1 SGHRS, CDR2 YFSETQ. Trimming took 4 bases from V and 1 from J, leaving 12 bases between them. This CDR3 spans 15 amino acids. CDR3 region: CASSPPHLSYNEQFF. CDR3 coding DNA: TGCGCCAGCAGCCCCCCGCACCTTTCCTACAATGAGCAGTTCTTC.

A remark on this clonotype: At one boundary the junction diverges from the germline segment, which might be a read error. The genes are TRBV7-7 and TRBJ2-7, with 8 bases identical to TRBD1. Germline V gives CDR1 SSHAT, CDR2 FNYEAQ (reference sequence). The CDR3 is 13 residues long. The CDR3 nucleotides are TGTGCTAGCAGCTTGGAACAGGGGGACGAGCAGTACTTC. It yields the protein CASSLEQGDEQYF.

As for this clonotype: A much larger clone is a single base away; this may be a read error. The chain combines TRBV20-1 with TRBJ2-5, with D perhaps TRBD1 (6 bases). This CDR3 spans 13 amino acids. Germline V gives CDR1 DFQATT, CDR2 SNEGSKA (reference sequence). The V end lost 4 bases, the J end lost 4 bases, and 13 bases lay between the germline ends. CDR3 amino acids: CSATLTGLETQYF. Here the CDR3 DNA reads TGCAGTGCTACCCTGACAGGACTAGAGACCCAGTACTTC.

At least ten counts were recorded for this clonotype. The V call is TRBV24-1, the J call TRBJ1-4; 7 bases are shared with TRBD1. The CDR3 spans 15 residues. In germline, CDR1 is KGHDR, CDR2 SFDVKD. V lost 4 bases and J lost 3; bases outside the gene matches: 4. CDR3 coding DNA: TGTGCCACCAGTGACCGGACAGGACCTAATGAAAAACTGTTTTTT. Its translation: CATSDRTGPNEKLFF.

This clonotype was counted at least ten times. This sequence joins TRBV10-3 and TRBJ2-7; no clear D. V was clipped by 3 bases and J by 3 bases, with 6 bases between them. The germline V gene encodes CDR1 ENHRY and CDR2 SYGVKD. This CDR3 has 12 residues. CDR3 amino acids: CAISEQIYEQYF. The CDR3 DNA follows: TGTGCCATCAGTGAACAGATCTACGAGCAGTACTTC.

The chain links TRBV11-2 to TRBJ2-7; D remains ambiguous. V was pared by 5 bases and J by 2 bases, with 7 bases between. Germline loops: CDR1 SGHAT, CDR2 FQNNGV. The CDR3 has 12 amino acids. The CDR3 reads CASSVPAYEQYF. CDR3 in DNA: TGTGCCAGCAGCGTACCAGCCTACGAGCAGTACTTC.

This clonotype was seen many times. The V and J genes are TRBV10-3 and TRBJ1-4; no clear D gene. Germline values: CDR1 ENHRY, CDR2 SYGVKD. The CDR3 extends over 13 amino acids. V lost 7 bases and J lost 6, with 12 bases in between. CDR3 residues: CAINSAPDEKLFF. CDR3 sequence (DNA): TGTGCCATCAATTCAGCCCCTGATGAAAAACTGTTTTTT.

At least ten counts were recorded for this clonotype. The J gene is TRBJ2-3, the V gene TRBV7-9, with D possibly TRBD2 on 6 matching bases. The V end was cut by 7 bases, the J end by 5 bases, with 13 bases between. The CDR3 consists of 13 residues. The germline gives CDR1 SEHNR, CDR2 FQNEAQ (reference sequence). As DNA, the CDR3 is TGTGCCAGCAATGGAGGGCCCGGAGATACGCAGTATTTT. Protein: CASNGGPGDTQYF.

J is TRBJ2-2 and V is TRBV4-3; D is possibly TRBD2 (5 bases). Germline CDR1 and CDR2: LGHNA and YSLEER. The CDR3 covers 16 residues. Trimming took off 2 bases at V and 3 bases at J, with 13 bases between the two ends. CDR3 in amino acids: CASSQSVPEDTGELFF. The DNA of the CDR3 is TGCGCCAGCAGCCAATCGGTCCCGGAGGACACCGGGGAGCTGTTTTTT.